This paragraph covers one T cell receptor (beta chain) sequence. These data belong to a study of blood T cell repertoires in COVID-19. Study information: Some COVID-19 samples were acute and others convalescent; all came from the United States, Italy and Spain. T cells, B-cell-depleted T cells, or PBMCs provided the cDNA or gDNA that served as material.

Per the germline V gene, CDR1 is SEHNR and CDR2 is FQNEAQ (reference sequence). The CDR3 contains 13 residues. V shed 11 bases and J 4 bases; nucleotides not matched to a gene: 7. This table comes from immunoSEQ multiplex PCR, and its TCRdb copy is limited to in-frame clones, with some not included. The repertoire holds some 220,000 clones, with roughly 80% as singletons. This chain joins TRBV7-9 and TRBJ1-1; 10 nucleotides match TRBD1. Source material: peripheral blood. This receptor was identified in a woman in her 70s with COVID-19, enrolled during active disease. The CDR3 spells CACGTGVRTEAFF. Here the CDR3 DNA reads TGTGCCTGCGGGACAGGGGTGCGCACTGAAGCTTTCTTT.